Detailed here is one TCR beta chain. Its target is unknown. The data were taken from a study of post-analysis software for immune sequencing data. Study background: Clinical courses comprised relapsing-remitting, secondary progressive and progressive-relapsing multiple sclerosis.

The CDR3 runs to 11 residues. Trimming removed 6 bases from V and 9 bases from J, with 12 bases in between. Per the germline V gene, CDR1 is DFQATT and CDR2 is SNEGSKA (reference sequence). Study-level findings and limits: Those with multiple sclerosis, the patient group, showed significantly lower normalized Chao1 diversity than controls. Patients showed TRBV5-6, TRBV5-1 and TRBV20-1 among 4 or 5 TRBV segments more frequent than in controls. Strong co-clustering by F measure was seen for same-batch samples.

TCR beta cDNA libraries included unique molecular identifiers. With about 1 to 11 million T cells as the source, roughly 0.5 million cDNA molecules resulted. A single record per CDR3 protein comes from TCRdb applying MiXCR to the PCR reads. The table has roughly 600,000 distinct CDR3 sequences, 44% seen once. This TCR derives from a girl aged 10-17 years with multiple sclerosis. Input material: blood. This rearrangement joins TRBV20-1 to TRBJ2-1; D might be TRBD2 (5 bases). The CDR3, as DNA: TGCAGTGCCAGCCGGGGTCCTGAGCAGTTCTTC. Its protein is CSASRGPEQFF.